This T cell receptor beta chain was identified during a study of ipilimumab plus nivolumab after autologous stem cell transplantation. V lost 1 base, J lost 4 bases, and 4 bases lay in between. The V gene's germline CDR1 is SGHKS and CDR2 YYEKEE (reference sequence). The CDR3 has 12 residues. Clones were read by immunoSEQ multiplex PCR, and TCRdb kept only the in-frame ones, dropping some. This table has 20,000 to 25,000 clones, 70% to 90% appearing once. Sequencing used PBMCs, obtained in a trial of ipilimumab plus nivolumab as post-transplant consolidation. The J gene is TRBJ2-3, the V gene TRBV5-5; D is unresolved. The clonotype was recovered from a male donor with diffuse large B-cell lymphoma. CDR3 residues: CASSLLPDTQYF. In DNA, the CDR3 is TGTGCCAGCAGCTTGTTACCAGATACGCAGTATTTT.